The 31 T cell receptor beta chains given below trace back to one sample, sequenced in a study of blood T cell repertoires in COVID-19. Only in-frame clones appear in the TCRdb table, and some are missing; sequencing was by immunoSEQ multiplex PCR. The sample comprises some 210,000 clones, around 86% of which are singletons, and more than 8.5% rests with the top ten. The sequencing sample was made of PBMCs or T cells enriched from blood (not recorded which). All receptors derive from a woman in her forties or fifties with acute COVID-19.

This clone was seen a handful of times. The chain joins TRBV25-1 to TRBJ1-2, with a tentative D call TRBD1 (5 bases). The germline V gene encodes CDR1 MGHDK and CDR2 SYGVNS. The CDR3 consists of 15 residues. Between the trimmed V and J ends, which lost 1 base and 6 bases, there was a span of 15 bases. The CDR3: CASSEWGLTGDGYTF. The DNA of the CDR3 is TGTGCCAGCAGTGAATGGGGCTTAACAGGTGATGGCTACACCTTC.

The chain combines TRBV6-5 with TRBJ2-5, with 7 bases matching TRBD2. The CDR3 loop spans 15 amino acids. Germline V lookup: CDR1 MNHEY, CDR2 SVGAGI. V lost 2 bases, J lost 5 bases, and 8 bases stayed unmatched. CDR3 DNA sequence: TGTGCCAGCAGTTACCTGCGGGAGCTCGGGGAGACCCAGTACTTC. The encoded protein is CASSYLRELGETQYF.

The CDR3 reads CASSPFGQGMFGAFF. The CDR3 DNA sequence: TGCGCCAGCAGCCCGTTCGGACAGGGGATGTTTGGAGCTTTCTTT. This chain connects TRBV4-3 to TRBJ1-1; 9 positions match TRBD1. Trimming cost V 4 bases and J 10 bases; bases outside gene matches: 13. The V gene's germline CDR1 is LGHNA and CDR2 YSLEER. This CDR3 has 15 amino acids.

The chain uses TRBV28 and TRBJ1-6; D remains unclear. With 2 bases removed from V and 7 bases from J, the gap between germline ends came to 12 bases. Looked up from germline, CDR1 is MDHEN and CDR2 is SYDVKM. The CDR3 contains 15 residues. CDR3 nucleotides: TGTGCCAGCAGTTTAGTATTGCGGCAAAATTCACCCCTCCACTTT. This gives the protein CASSLVLRQNSPLHF. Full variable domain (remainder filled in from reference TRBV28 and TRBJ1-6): DVKVTQSSRYLVKRTGEKVFLECVQDMDHENMFWYRQDPGLGLRLIYFSYDVKMKEKGDIPEGYSVSREKKERFSLILESASTNQTSMYLCASSLVLRQNSPLHFGNGTRLTVT.

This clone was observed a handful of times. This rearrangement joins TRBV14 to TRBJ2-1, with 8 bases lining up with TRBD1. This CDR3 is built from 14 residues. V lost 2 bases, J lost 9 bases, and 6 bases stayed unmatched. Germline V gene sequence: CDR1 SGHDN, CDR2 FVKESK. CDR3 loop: CASSQTPGTGEQFF. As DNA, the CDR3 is TGTGCCAGCAGCCAAACCCCCGGGACAGGTGAGCAGTTCTTC.

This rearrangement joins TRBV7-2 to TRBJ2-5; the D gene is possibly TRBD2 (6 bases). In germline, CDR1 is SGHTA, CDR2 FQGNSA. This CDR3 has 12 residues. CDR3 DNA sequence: TGTGCAGTCGGGGGTGCACAAGAGACCCAGTACTTC. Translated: CAVGGAQETQYF.

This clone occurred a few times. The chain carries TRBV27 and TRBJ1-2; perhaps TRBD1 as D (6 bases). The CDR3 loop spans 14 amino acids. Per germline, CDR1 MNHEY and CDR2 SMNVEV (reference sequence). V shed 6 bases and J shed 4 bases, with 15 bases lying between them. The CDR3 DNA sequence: TGTGCCAGCAGCTTTATTCAGGGGTCCTATGGCTACACCTTC. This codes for CASSFIQGSYGYTF.

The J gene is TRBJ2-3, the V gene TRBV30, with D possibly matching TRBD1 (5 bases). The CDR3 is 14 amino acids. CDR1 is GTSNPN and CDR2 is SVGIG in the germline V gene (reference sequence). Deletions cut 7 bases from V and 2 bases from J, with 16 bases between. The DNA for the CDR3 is TGTGCCTCCCTCCTAGGGGAAAACACAGATACGCAGTATTTT. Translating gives CASLLGENTDTQYF.

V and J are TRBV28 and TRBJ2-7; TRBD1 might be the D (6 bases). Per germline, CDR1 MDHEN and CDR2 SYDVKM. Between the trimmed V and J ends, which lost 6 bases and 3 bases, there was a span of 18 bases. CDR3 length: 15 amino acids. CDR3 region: CASSSAMLTGYEQYF. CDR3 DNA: TGTGCCAGCAGCTCTGCTATGTTGACAGGCTACGAGCAGTACTTC.

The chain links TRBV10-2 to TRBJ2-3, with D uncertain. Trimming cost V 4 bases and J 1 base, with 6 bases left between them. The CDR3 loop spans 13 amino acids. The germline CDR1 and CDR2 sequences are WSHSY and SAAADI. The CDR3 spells CASSASGTDTQYF. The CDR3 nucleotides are TGCGCCAGCAGTGCATCGGGCACAGATACGCAGTATTTT.

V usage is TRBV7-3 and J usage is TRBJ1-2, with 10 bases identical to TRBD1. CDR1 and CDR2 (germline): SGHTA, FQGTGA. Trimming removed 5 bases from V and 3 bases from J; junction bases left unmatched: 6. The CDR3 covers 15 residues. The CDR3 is CASSLGQGGHYGYTF. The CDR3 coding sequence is TGTGCCAGCAGCCTCGGACAGGGGGGCCACTATGGCTACACCTTC.

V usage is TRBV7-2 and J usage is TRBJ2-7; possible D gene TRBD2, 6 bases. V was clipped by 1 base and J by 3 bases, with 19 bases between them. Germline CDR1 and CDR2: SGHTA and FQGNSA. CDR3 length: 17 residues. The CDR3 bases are TGTGCCAGCAGCTTAGGTAGCGGCAGCAACCGTCGCTACGAGCAGTACTTC. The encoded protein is CASSLGSGSNRRYEQYF.

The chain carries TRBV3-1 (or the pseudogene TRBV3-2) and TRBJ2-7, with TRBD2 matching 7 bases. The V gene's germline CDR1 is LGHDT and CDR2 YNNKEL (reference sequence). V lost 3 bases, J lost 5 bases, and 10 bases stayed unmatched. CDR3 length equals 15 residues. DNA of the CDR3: TGTGCCAGCAGCCATTTCGGGACTAAGGGGAACGAGCAGTACTTC. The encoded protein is CASSHFGTKGNEQYF.

CDR3 protein: CASSFSGPSVEQYF. As DNA, the CDR3 is TGTGCCAGCAGCTTTAGCGGACCTTCGGTCGAGCAGTACTTC. V gene TRBV11-2 combines with J gene TRBJ2-7, with D perhaps TRBD2 (6 bases). Per the germline V gene, CDR1 is SGHAT and CDR2 is FQNNGV. Trimming took off 3 bases at V and 6 bases at J, with 15 bases between the two ends. The CDR3 consists of 14 residues.

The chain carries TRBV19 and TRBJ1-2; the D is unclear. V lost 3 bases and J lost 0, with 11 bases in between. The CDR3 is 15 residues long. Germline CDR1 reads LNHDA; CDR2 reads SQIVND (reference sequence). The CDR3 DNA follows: TGTGCCAGTAGTATTGCGACACTTGCTAACTATGGCTACACCTTC. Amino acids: CASSIATLANYGYTF.

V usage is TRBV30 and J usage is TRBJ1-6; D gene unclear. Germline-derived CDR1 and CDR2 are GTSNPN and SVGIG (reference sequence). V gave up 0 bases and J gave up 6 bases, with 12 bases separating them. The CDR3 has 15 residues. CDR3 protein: CAWSVSGNPNSPLHF. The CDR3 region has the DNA TGTGCCTGGAGTGTATCGGGGAACCCTAATTCACCCCTCCACTTT.

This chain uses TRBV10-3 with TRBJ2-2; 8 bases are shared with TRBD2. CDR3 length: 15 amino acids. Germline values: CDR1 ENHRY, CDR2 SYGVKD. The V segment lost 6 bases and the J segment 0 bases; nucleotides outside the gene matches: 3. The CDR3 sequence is CAIREGLANTGELFF. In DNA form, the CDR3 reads TGTGCCATCAGAGAGGGACTAGCGAACACCGGGGAGCTGTTTTTT.

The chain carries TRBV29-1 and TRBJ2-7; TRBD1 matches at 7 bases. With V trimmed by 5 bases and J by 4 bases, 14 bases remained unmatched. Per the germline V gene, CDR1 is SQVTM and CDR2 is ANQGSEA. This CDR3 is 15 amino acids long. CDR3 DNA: TGCAGCGTTTCTGGTCTTGAGGGGGCTGGTTACGAGCAGTACTTC. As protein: CSVSGLEGAGYEQYF.

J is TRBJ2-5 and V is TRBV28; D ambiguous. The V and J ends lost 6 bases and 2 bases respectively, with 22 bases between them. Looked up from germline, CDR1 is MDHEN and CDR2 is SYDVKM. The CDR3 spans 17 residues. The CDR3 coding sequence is TGTGCCAGCAGCCCCCTGCAGAAAACCCCCTCACAAGAGACCCAGTACTTC. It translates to CASSPLQKTPSQETQYF.

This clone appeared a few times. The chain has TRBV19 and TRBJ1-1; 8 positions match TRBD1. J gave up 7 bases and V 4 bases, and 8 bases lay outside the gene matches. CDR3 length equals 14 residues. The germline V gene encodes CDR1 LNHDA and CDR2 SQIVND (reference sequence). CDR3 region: CASSTGQGGNEAFF. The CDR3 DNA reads TGTGCCAGTAGTACCGGACAGGGTGGGAATGAAGCTTTCTTT.

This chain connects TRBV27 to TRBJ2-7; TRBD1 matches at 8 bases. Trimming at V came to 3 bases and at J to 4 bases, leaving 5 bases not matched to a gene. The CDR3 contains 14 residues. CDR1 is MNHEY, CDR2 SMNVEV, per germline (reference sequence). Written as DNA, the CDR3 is TGTGCCAGCAGTTTTGGACAGGGAATTTACGAGCAGTACTTC. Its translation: CASSFGQGIYEQYF.

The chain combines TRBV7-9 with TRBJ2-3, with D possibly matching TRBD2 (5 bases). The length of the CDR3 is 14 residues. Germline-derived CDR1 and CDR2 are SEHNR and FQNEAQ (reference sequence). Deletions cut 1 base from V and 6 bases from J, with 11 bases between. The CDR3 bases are TGTGCCAGCAGCTTAGGAGGGAGTTTCGATACGCAGTATTTT. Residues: CASSLGGSFDTQYF. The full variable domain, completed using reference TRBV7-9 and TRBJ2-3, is DTGVSQNPRHKITKRGQNVTFRCDPISEHNRLYWYRQTLGQGPEFLTYFQNEAQLEKSRLLSDRFSAERPKGSFSTLEIQRTEQGDSAMYLCASSLGGSFDTQYFGPGTRLTVL.

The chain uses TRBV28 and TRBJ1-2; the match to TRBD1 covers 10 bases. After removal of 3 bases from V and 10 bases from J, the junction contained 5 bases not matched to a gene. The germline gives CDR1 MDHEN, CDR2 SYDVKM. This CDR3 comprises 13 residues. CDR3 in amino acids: CASSLAGTGDYTF. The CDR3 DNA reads TGTGCCAGCAGTTTGGCCGGGACAGGGGACTACACCTTC.

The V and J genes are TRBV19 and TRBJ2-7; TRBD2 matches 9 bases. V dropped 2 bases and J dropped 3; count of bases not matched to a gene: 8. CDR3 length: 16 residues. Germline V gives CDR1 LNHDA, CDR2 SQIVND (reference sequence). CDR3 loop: CASSISSGGINYEQYF. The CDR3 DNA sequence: TGTGCCAGTAGTATATCCAGCGGGGGGATCAACTACGAGCAGTACTTC.

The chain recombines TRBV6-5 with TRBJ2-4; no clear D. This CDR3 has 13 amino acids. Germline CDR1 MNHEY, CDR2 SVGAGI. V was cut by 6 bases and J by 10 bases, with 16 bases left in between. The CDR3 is CASRDGPERIQYF. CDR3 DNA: TGTGCCAGCAGAGATGGTCCCGAGAGGATTCAGTACTTC.

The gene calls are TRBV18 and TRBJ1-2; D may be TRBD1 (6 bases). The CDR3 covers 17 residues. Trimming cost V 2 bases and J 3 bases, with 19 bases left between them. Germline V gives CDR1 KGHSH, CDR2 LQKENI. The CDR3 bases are TGTGCCAGCTCACCAACCCTCCAGGGCAGGGGCTACTATGGCTACACCTTC. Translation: CASSPTLQGRGYYGYTF.

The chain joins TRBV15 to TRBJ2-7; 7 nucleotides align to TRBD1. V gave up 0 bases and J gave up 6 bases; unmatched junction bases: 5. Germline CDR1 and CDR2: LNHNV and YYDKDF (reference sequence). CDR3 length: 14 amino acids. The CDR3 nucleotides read TGTGCCACCAGCAGAGAGCGGACAGGACTCGAGCAGTACTTC. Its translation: CATSRERTGLEQYF.

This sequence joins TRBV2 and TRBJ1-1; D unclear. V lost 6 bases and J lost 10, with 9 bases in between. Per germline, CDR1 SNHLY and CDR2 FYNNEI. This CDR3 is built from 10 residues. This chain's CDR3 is CASREVGAFF. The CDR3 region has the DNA TGTGCCAGCAGGGAGGTTGGAGCTTTCTTT.

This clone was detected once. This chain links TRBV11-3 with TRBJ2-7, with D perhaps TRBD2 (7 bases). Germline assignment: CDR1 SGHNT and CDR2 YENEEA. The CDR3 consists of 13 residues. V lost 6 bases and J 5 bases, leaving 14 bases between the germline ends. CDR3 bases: TGTGCCAGCAGGAAGGGGGAGGGAAACGAGCAGTACTTC. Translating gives CASRKGEGNEQYF.

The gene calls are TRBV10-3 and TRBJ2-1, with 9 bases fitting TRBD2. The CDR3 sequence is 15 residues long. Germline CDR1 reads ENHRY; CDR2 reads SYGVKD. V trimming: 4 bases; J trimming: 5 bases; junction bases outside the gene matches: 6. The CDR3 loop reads CAISGLAGIDNEQFF. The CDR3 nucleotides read TGTGCCATCAGTGGCCTAGCGGGAATCGACAATGAGCAGTTCTTC.

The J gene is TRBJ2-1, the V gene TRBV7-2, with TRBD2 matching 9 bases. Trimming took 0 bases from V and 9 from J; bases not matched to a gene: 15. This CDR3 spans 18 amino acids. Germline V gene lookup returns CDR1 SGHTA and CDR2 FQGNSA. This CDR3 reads CASSLALVAGVPGAEQFF. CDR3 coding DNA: TGTGCCAGCAGCTTAGCGTTGGTAGCGGGAGTCCCTGGTGCTGAGCAGTTCTTC.